Presented here are 15 T cell receptor beta chains from one specimen sequenced in a study of Ad26.COV2.S vaccination and SARS-CoV-2 variants. As to treatment: some 20 received Ad26.COV2.S at low or high dose, single or two shots; about 5 received placebo; per-sample allocation not given. Following the first vaccine or placebo injection, samples were taken on day 63. Only in-frame clones appear in the TCRdb table, and some are missing; sequencing was by immunoSEQ multiplex PCR. There are 300,000 to 400,000 clones in the sample; 90% occur only once, and around 5.5% lies in the top ten. This material consisted of peripheral blood, taken in a trial of Ad26.COV2.S vaccine versus placebo. The receptors originated from a person aged 18 to 59 who received the Ad26.COV2.S COVID-19 vaccine or a placebo.

This clone has a single count. The rearrangement uses TRBV3-1 (or the pseudogene TRBV3-2) and TRBJ1-2; D may be TRBD1 (6 bases). V was cut by 1 base and J by 8 bases, with 14 bases left in between. Per germline, CDR1 LGHDT and CDR2 YNNKEL (reference sequence). The CDR3 consists of 14 residues. This chain's CDR3 is CASSQGPQGYGYTF. The DNA for the CDR3 is TGTGCCAGCAGCCAAGGACCACAGGGCTACGGCTACACCTTC.

V and J are TRBV7-8 and TRBJ1-1; TRBD1 matches 7 bases. CDR1 SGHVS and CDR2 FQNEAQ come from the germline V gene. J lost 5 bases, V lost 5 bases, and 8 bases had no gene match. The CDR3 contains 14 residues. In DNA form, the CDR3 reads TGTGCCAGCAGCGCGACAGGGTTGGGTACTGAAGCTTTCTTT. Encoded protein: CASSATGLGTEAFF.

The rearrangement uses TRBV3-1 (or the pseudogene TRBV3-2) and TRBJ2-2; TRBD1 agrees at 7 bases. Trimming cost V 3 bases and J 6 bases; bases outside gene matches: 13. The CDR3 has 17 residues. The V gene's germline CDR1 is LGHDT and CDR2 YNNKEL (reference sequence). The chain's CDR3 is CASSQFPRDRLPGELFF. CDR3 coding DNA: TGTGCCAGCAGCCAGTTCCCCCGGGACAGACTTCCCGGGGAGCTGTTTTTT.

The chain has TRBV5-1 and TRBJ2-1; a weak D match, TRBD1 (6 bases). This CDR3 region has 14 residues. The V end lost 4 bases, the J end lost 6 bases, and 14 bases lay between the germline ends. Looked up from germline, CDR1 is SGHRS and CDR2 is YFSETQ. CDR3 amino acids: CASSPHLQGNEQFF. The CDR3, as DNA: TGCGCCAGCAGCCCCCACCTACAGGGCAATGAGCAGTTCTTC.

Details on this clone: Distinct nucleotide sequences in the sample also encode this CDR3. V and J are TRBV5-6 and TRBJ1-2, with 8 bases aligning to TRBD1. Germline CDR1 is SGHDT and CDR2 is YYEEEE. The CDR3 totals 13 residues. The trim removed 3 bases at V and 6 bases at J, leaving 4 bases unmatched. The CDR3 nucleotides are TGTGCCAGCAGCTGGCAGGGGGCTGATGGCTACACCTTC. Protein: CASSWQGADGYTF.

The rearrangement joins TRBV6-5 to TRBJ1-5, with unresolved D. Trimming removed 6 bases from V and 0 bases from J, with 12 bases in between. The CDR3 sequence is 15 residues long. CDR1 is MNHEY and CDR2 is SVGAGI in the germline V gene. In DNA form, the CDR3 reads TGTGCCAGCAGGGGAGCGACCCATAGCAATCAGCCCCAGCATTTT. It translates to CASRGATHSNQPQHF.

This clone has only one observation. CDR3 in DNA: TGTGCCAGTAGTATCGACCGCTACAATGAGCAGTTCTTC. Translated, it gives CASSIDRYNEQFF. The chain recombines TRBV19 with TRBJ2-1; D remains ambiguous. The germline CDR1 and CDR2 sequences are LNHDA and SQIVND (reference sequence). The ends were cut back, 3 bases at V and 3 bases at J, with 6 bases in the middle. The CDR3 has 13 amino acids.

This clone was observed many times. The rearrangement links TRBV6-2 or TRBV6-3 to TRBJ2-1; 9 bases are shared with TRBD2. The germline V gene has CDR1 MNHEY and CDR2 SVGEGT. Trimming cost V 5 bases and J 2 bases; bases outside gene matches: 10. This CDR3 is 17 amino acids long. The CDR3 loop is CASSPPRAGGPYNEQFF. CDR3 nucleotide sequence: TGTGCCAGCAGTCCCCCGAGGGCGGGAGGGCCCTACAATGAGCAGTTCTTC.

The chain is built from TRBV4-3 and TRBJ2-3, with D perhaps TRBD2 (5 bases). Trimming removed 0 bases from V and 2 bases from J, with 15 bases in between. Germline V CDR1 and CDR2: LGHNA, YSLEER. The CDR3 runs to 17 residues. The CDR3: CASSQDVRPGITDTQYF. CDR3 sequence (DNA): TGCGCCAGCAGCCAAGATGTACGGCCGGGAATCACAGATACGCAGTATTTT.

V gene TRBV25-1 combines with J gene TRBJ1-2; 9 bases are shared with TRBD1. The V gene's germline CDR1 is MGHDK and CDR2 SYGVNS. There are 14 residues in the CDR3. J lost 2 bases, V lost 6 bases, and 4 bases had no gene match. DNA of the CDR3: TGTGCCAGCAGACAGGGGGCACAAAACTATGGCTACACCTTC. Its translation is CASRQGAQNYGYTF.

This sequence joins TRBV9 and TRBJ2-5; the D gene is possibly TRBD2 (6 bases). V shed 4 bases and J shed 3 bases, with 13 bases lying between them. From germline, CDR1 is SGDLS and CDR2 YYNGEE. The length of the CDR3 is 14 residues. Written as DNA, the CDR3 is TGTGCCAGCAGCCTCGGAGGGGTTGAAGAGACCCAGTACTTC. Protein sequence: CASSLGGVEETQYF. Full variable domain (rest looked up from reference TRBV9 and TRBJ2-5): DSGVTQTPKHLITATGQRVTLRCSPRSGDLSVYWYQQSLDQGLQFLIQYYNGEERAKGNILERFSAQQFPDLHSELNLSSLELGDSALYFCASSLGGVEETQYFGPGTRLLVL.

The chain is built from TRBV11-3 and TRBJ2-5; 9 bases line up with TRBD1. The V gene end was trimmed by 5 bases and the J gene end by 4 bases; junction bases not matched to a gene: 11. Germline CDR1 is SGHNT and CDR2 is YENEEA. CDR3 length: 16 residues. CDR3 in DNA: TGTGCCAGCAGCACAGGGGGGACAGGGCGTCGAGAGACCCAGTACTTC. It yields the protein CASSTGGTGRRETQYF.

This clone was observed a handful of times. This chain uses TRBV10-3 with TRBJ1-2; unclear D gene. The germline CDR1 and CDR2 sequences are ENHRY and SYGVKD. The CDR3 spans 14 residues. Between the trimmed V and J ends, which lost 3 bases and 1 base, there was a span of 9 bases. The CDR3 nucleotides read TGTGCCATCAGTGATGCTGGGAGTAACTATGGCTACACCTTC. Translated, it gives CAISDAGSNYGYTF.

This chain links TRBV7-9 with TRBJ1-2; D possibly corresponds to TRBD1 (6 bases). Looked up from germline, CDR1 is SEHNR and CDR2 is FQNEAQ (reference sequence). V shed 5 bases and J shed 0 bases, with 16 bases lying between them. This CDR3 spans 16 amino acids. The CDR3 sequence is CASSHLPGQTNYGYTF. DNA of the CDR3: TGTGCCAGCAGCCACCTCCCGGGACAAACTAACTATGGCTACACCTTC.

The gene calls are TRBV29-1 and TRBJ2-5; possible D gene TRBD2, 6 bases. Looked up from germline, CDR1 is SQVTM and CDR2 is ANQGSEA. The CDR3 has 13 residues. Trimming stripped 6 bases from V and 4 bases from J, with 15 bases between. CDR3 protein: CSVGAGMGETQYF. In DNA form, the CDR3 reads TGCAGCGTCGGTGCGGGGATGGGAGAGACCCAGTACTTC.